Reported below is one TCR beta chain. Its antigen remains unknown. Germline V gene data show CDR1 as SGHAT and CDR2 as FQNNGV. The CDR3 contains 16 residues. V gave up 2 bases and J gave up 6 bases, with 19 bases separating them. This specimen belongs to a study of T cell repertoires in cytomegalovirus infection. TCRdb re-derived calls from the reads in MiXCR, one entry per CDR3 protein. The repertoire holds 450,000 to 650,000 distinct CDR3 sequences, with roughly 29% as singletons. Overall study results and limits: HLA-C-restricted CMV-specific TCR beta clonotypes were dominant in the ex vivo response.

This clonotype originated in a human donor in good health (CMV status not recorded). Some clones in this sample may be carry-over from other donors' samples. Input material: PBMCs. The rearrangement links TRBV11-2 to TRBJ1-2; the D is unclear. The CDR3 DNA reads TGTGCCAGCAGCTTATGGCGTCAAGGGCCGGGAGATGGCTACACCTTC. Its translation: CASSLWRQGPGDGYTF.